Listed here is a single T cell receptor beta chain. This clone's antigen is unknown. No much larger clone is present one base from it, and per-base qualities are unavailable. The immunoSEQ Assay was used to sequence TCRbeta CDR3 regions. After extraction, genomic DNA underwent amplification by bias-controlled multiplex PCR, followed by high-throughput sequencing. The original pipeline was this. To quantify the absolute abundance of every unique TCRbeta CDR3 region, sequences were collapsed and filtered. Usable DNA was measured by amplifying reference genes present in all nucleated cells, and TCRbeta template counts were normalized to that usable DNA to estimate T cell fraction. Repertoire TCRs were annotated as SARS-CoV-2-specific by exact matching of V gene, CDR3 amino acid sequence and J gene to a known reactive TCR set. The reference SARS-CoV-2 TCR set was obtained from MIRA and was filtered for enrichment in COVID-19-positive ImmuneCODE repertoires, whereby public or cross-reactive TCRs were removed. Drawing on the MIRA antigens, annotated TCRs were analysed further at the level of specific ORF or position within ORF. Breadth was defined as annotated unique rearrangements over total unique productive rearrangements; depth was the summed frequency of those rearrangements. Two-sided Wilcoxon rank-sum tests were used to compare TCR breadth between groups. The clones in this table, taken by TCRdb from immuneACCESS, are in-frame only. Not every clone is retained; where verified, under half of the shortfall comes from an unresolved V gene, and the cause of the rest is unknown. The V and J calls and clone size come from that table; D and trimming were worked out from the DNA. Across this sample there are under 550,000 clones, with over 75% seen only once. The ten most abundant clones make up 3.6% of the sample.

V is clipped by 3 bases and J by 4 bases, and the sequence between their germline boundaries is 21 bases long. The CDR3 covers 18 residues, taking in both the cysteine and the phenylalanine. Only the CDR3 portion is preserved as DNA: 54 bases, with reading frame beginning at the first base. CDR1 and CDR2 are drawn from the germline V gene: MGHDK, SYGVNS. The data are from a study of Ad26.COV2.S vaccination and SARS-CoV-2 variants (dated by TCRdb to 2020 to 2023). Regarding the research as a whole: Vaccine-arm donors came from COV1001, a multicentre, randomized, double-blind, placebo-controlled phase I-IIa trial of Ad26.COV2.S in healthy adults. Ad26.COV2.S was given intramuscularly at 5x10^10 or 1x10^11 viral particles, as a single shot or as two shots 56 days apart. Sequencing of the TCRbeta repertoire served to evaluate the specificity and breadth of SARS-CoV-2-reactive T cell receptors following Ad26.COV2.S vaccination. The TCR-sequenced set comprised approximately 32 samples: roughly 19 Ad26.COV2.S vaccine recipients, 5 placebo recipients and 8 SARS-CoV-2 convalescent individuals. Trial participants were randomized into five groups of five, in which low-dose or high-dose Ad26.COV2.S was given once or twice, or placebo was given on both occasions. Investigators remained blinded to trial group allocation during experiments and outcome assessment. Broad study findings and their caveats: Comparing responses between vaccine doses or regimens was not something the study was powered to do. After vaccination, spike-specific CD8+ and CD4+ T cell responses were reported to show substantial breadth. Vaccine and placebo recipients had comparable non-spike TCR breadth, which fits with the vaccine containing only spike. Higher spike-specific TCR breadth was observed in Ad26.COV2.S recipients than in placebo recipients (P = 0.0014). According to the authors, total T cell responses may have been underestimated by the TCR breadth and depth analyses.

The sample's treatment or condition, from its label and the paper: about 20 received Ad26.COV2.S at low or high dose, single or two shots; roughly 5 received placebo; per-sample allocation not given. Repertoires of vaccine and placebo recipients were sequenced from samples taken on day 63 after the first injection. In Cohort 1b, some 25 adults aged 18-55 years were enrolled at a single site in Boston, USA, between 29 July and 7 August 2020. Ad26.COV2.S was a replication-incompetent adenovirus type 26 vector expressing a prefusion-stabilized SARS-CoV-2 spike protein from the original Wuhan strain. Specimen: peripheral blood, collected in a trial of Ad26.COV2.S vaccine versus placebo. The receptor chain draws on TRBV25-1 and TRBJ1-4; the D region possibly corresponds to TRBD1 (5 bases align). The TCR comes from a person between 18 and 65 years old who received the Ad26.COV2.S COVID-19 vaccine or a placebo. The CDR3 region: CASSDQRQITRGNEKLFF. The sequenced DNA is TGTGCCAGCAGTGACCAGAGACAGATTACAAGGGGTAATGAAAAACTGTTTTTT.